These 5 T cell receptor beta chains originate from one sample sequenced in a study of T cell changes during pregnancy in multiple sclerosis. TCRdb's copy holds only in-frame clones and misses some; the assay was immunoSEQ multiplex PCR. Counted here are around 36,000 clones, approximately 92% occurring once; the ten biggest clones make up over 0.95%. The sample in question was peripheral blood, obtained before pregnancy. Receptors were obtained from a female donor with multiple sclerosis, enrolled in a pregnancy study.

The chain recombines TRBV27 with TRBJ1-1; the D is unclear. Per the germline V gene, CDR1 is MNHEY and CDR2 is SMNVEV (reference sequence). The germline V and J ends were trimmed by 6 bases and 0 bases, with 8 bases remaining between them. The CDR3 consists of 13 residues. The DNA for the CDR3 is TGTGCCAGCAGCCGGGTGGTGAACACTGAAGCTTTCTTT. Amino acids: CASSRVVNTEAFF.

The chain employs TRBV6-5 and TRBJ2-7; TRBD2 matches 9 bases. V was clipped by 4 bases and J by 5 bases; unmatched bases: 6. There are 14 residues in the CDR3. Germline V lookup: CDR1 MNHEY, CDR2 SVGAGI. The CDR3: CASSLAGEVHEQYF. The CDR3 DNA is TGTGCCAGCAGTTTAGCGGGAGAGGTCCACGAGCAGTACTTC.

The CDR3: CASSQVAGGRGETQYF. DNA for the CDR3: TGTGCCAGCAGCCAAGTGGCGGGAGGGCGCGGAGAGACCCAGTACTTC. V and J are TRBV14 and TRBJ2-5; TRBD2 agrees at 9 bases. CDR3 size: 16 residues. V lost 1 base to trimming and J lost 4 bases; unmatched junction nucleotides: 7. CDR1 SGHDN and CDR2 FVKESK come from the germline V gene. Full variable domain (remainder filled in from reference TRBV14 and TRBJ2-5): EAGVTQFPSHSVIEKGQTVTLRCDPISGHDNLYWYRRVMGKEIKFLLHFVKESKQDESGMPNNRFLAERTGGTYSTLKVQPAELEDSGVYFCASSQVAGGRGETQYFGPGTRLLVL.

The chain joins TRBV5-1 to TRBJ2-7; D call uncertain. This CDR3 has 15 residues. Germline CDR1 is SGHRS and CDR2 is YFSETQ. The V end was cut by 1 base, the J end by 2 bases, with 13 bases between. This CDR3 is CASSLTGSWAYEQYF. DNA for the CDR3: TGCGCCAGCAGCTTGACGGGTAGCTGGGCCTACGAGCAGTACTTC.

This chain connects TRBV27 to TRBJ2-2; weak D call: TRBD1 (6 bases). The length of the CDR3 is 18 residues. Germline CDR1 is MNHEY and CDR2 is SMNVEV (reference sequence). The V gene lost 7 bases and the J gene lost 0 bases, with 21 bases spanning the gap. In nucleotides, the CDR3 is TGTGCCAGCACTCCGGGACAAATCCTTTTTCCGAACACCGGGGAGCTGTTTTTT. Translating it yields CASTPGQILFPNTGELFF.